The subject of this entry is one T cell receptor beta chain. The sample belongs to a study of blood T cell repertoires in COVID-19. Across the study: COVID-19 samples collected from the United States, Italy and Spain covered acute and convalescent phases. PBMCs, B-cell-depleted T cells, or T cells were the source of the cDNA or gDNA that made up the material.

As originally analysed: Reference gene primer amplification gave estimated nucleated cell counts. Using immunoSEQ multiplex PCR, the repertoire was profiled, and TCRdb retains in-frame clones only, with some absent. V and J calls plus clone size are reproduced from that table; the DNA served to infer D and trimming. The profile shows 200,000 to 250,000 clones, 86% of them singletons. The CDR3 is 14 amino acids. V lost 1 base and J 2 bases, leaving 10 bases between the germline ends. Germline lookup yields CDR1 SGHDT and CDR2 YYEEEE. The sequence was obtained from a woman aged 55-75 years who had recovered from COVID-19. Sample: peripheral blood. The genes are TRBV5-6 and TRBJ2-7, with a tentative D call TRBD1 (5 bases). The CDR3 nucleotides are TGTGCCAGCAGCTTGTCTACAGGAGCCTACGAGCAGTACTTC. This translates into CASSLSTGAYEQYF.